This entry lists 19 T cell receptor beta chains sequenced from one sample in a study of a mutant IDH1 vaccine in newly diagnosed glioma. Using immunoSEQ multiplex PCR, the repertoire was profiled, and TCRdb retains in-frame clones only, with some absent. The sample has roughly 60,000 clones, about 80% seen once. Their target antigens are unknown. Time point indicated: week 23, last vaccination. A 20-mer mutant IDH1 peptide at 300 ug was injected subcutaneously with topical imiquimod. The starting material was PBMCs, obtained from a glioma patient whose treatment included an IDH1 peptide vaccine. These receptors all come from a man in his forties or fifties with glioma.

The V and J genes are TRBV5-1 and TRBJ2-2, with 10 positions matching TRBD1. Unmatched junction bases numbered 5, after V lost 6 bases and J lost 3 bases. Germline V gene sequence: CDR1 SGHRS, CDR2 YFSETQ. The CDR3 consists of 15 residues. This CDR3 is CASKEGTGDTGELFF. DNA for the CDR3: TGCGCCAGCAAAGAAGGGACAGGGGACACCGGGGAGCTGTTTTTT.

This chain uses TRBV11-3 with TRBJ2-1; TRBD2 matches at 8 bases. The trim removed 5 bases at V and 7 bases at J, leaving 13 bases unmatched. The CDR3 has 16 residues. CDR1 SGHNT and CDR2 YENEEA come from the germline V gene. For the CDR3, the DNA is TGTGCCAGCAGCCCTCGGGGAGCGGGGGCTGGGAATGAGCAGTTCTTC. This encodes CASSPRGAGAGNEQFF.

The chain joins TRBV4-1 to TRBJ1-2, with TRBD1 matching 7 bases. The ends lost 5 bases at V and 6 bases at J; junction bases unmatched: 15. The germline CDR1 and CDR2 sequences are MGHRA and YSYEKL. CDR3 length: 16 residues. In DNA, the CDR3 is TGCGCCAGCAGCGACTTAAGACAGGGCCCTGGCCATGGCTACACCTTC. Protein: CASSDLRQGPGHGYTF.

As for this clone: One end of the junction varies from germline; a read error may be responsible. In DNA form, the CDR3 reads TGTGCCAGCGGTGAACTCGAGGGGCAGGGACATTGGAGCGAGCAGTACTTC. Translation gives CASGELEGQGHWSEQYF. The chain is built from TRBV6-1 and TRBJ2-7; D might be TRBD1 (6 bases). Germline CDR1 MNHNS, CDR2 SASEGT. The CDR3 runs 17 residues.

The chain uses TRBV2 and TRBJ1-2; D unclear. The CDR3 loop spans 13 amino acids. The ends were cut back, 3 bases at V and 4 bases at J, with 9 bases in the middle. From germline, CDR1 is SNHLY and CDR2 FYNNEI. As DNA, the CDR3 is TGTGCCAGCAGTGAGCGCAGTAGCTATGGCTACACCTTC. It yields the protein CASSERSSYGYTF.

The gene calls are TRBV30 and TRBJ2-1, with D perhaps matching TRBD2 (5 bases). CDR1 is GTSNPN and CDR2 is SVGIG in the germline V gene (reference sequence). The CDR3 totals 16 residues. The germline V and J ends were trimmed by 5 bases and 7 bases, with 24 bases remaining between them. The CDR3 sequence: CAWGLTRGYHRNEQFF. In nucleotides, the CDR3 is TGTGCCTGGGGTCTAACCCGGGGATATCATCGTAATGAGCAGTTCTTC.

V gene TRBV6-1 combines with J gene TRBJ2-7; no reliable D call. V was pared by 1 base and J by 3 bases, with 7 bases between. CDR3 length: 13 residues. The germline V gene encodes CDR1 MNHNS and CDR2 SASEGT. The CDR3 DNA is TGTGCCAGCAGTGAAGATGTCGGCTACGAGCAGTACTTC. This translates into CASSEDVGYEQYF.

V usage is TRBV2 and J usage is TRBJ2-5; D may be TRBD1 (5 bases). The last part of the DNA fits TRBJ2-7 better; the J call may be wrong. The CDR3 is 11 amino acids. Germline CDR1 SNHLY, CDR2 FYNNEI. The CDR3 DNA sequence: TGTGCCAGCAAGTATACAGGCGAGCAGTACTTC. This translates into CASKYTGEQYF.

This sequence joins TRBV7-9 and TRBJ1-6, with unresolved D. V was clipped by 5 bases and J by 8 bases, with 19 bases between them. The germline V gene encodes CDR1 SEHNR and CDR2 FQNEAQ (reference sequence). There are 16 residues in the CDR3. DNA of the CDR3: TGTGCCAGCAGCCCAGCGGCGGGTGTCGATGATTCACCCCTCCACTTT. Its translation: CASSPAAGVDDSPLHF.

The rearrangement uses TRBV5-1 and TRBJ2-7; D gene unclear. The germline gives CDR1 SGHRS, CDR2 YFSETQ. Trimming removed 4 bases from V and 6 bases from J, with 11 bases in between. CDR3 length: 12 amino acids. CDR3 in amino acids: CASSKERSEQYF. The CDR3 DNA reads as TGCGCCAGCAGCAAGGAGCGTTCCGAGCAGTACTTC.

The rearrangement uses TRBV6-6 and TRBJ2-3; no reliable D call. This CDR3 has 14 residues. Trimming took off 4 bases at V and 2 bases at J, with 10 bases between the two ends. Per the germline V gene, CDR1 is MNHNY and CDR2 is SVGAGI (reference sequence). The CDR3 here is CASSFERTTDTQYF. The CDR3 nucleotides read TGTGCCAGCAGTTTCGAGAGAACCACAGATACGCAGTATTTT.

The genes are TRBV6-1 and TRBJ2-7; possibly TRBD2 for D (6 bases). Germline CDR1 is MNHNS and CDR2 is SASEGT. The CDR3 covers 15 residues. Trimming shortened V by 1 base and J by 2 bases, and 12 bases separated the two germline ends. The CDR3 loop is CASSEEGTETYEQYF. CDR3 nucleotides: TGTGCCAGCAGTGAAGAGGGGACTGAGACCTACGAGCAGTACTTC.

The chain carries TRBV9 and TRBJ2-2, with a weak D call TRBD1 (6 bases). The CDR3 totals 15 residues. In germline, CDR1 is SGDLS, CDR2 YYNGEE. With 5 bases removed from V and 6 bases from J, the gap between germline ends came to 17 bases. In nucleotides, the CDR3 is TGTGCCAGCAGTCCCGGGACACACCCCGCCGGGGAGCTGTTTTTT. It codes for CASSPGTHPAGELFF. Full variable domain (remainder filled in from reference TRBV9 and TRBJ2-2): DSGVTQTPKHLITATGQRVTLRCSPRSGDLSVYWYQQSLDQGLQFLIQYYNGEERAKGNILERFSAQQFPDLHSELNLSSLELGDSALYFCASSPGTHPAGELFFGEGSRLTVL.

This sequence joins TRBV13 and TRBJ2-3, with 12 bases that match TRBD2. The CDR3 spans 17 residues. Looked up from germline, CDR1 is PRHDT and CDR2 is FYEKMQ (reference sequence). The trim removed 0 bases at V and 2 bases at J, leaving 3 bases unmatched. CDR3 bases: TGTGCCAGCAGCTTAGGGGCTAGCGGGGGGGCCACAGATACGCAGTATTTT. It encodes CASSLGASGGATDTQYF.

This clone was seen only a few times. DNA for the CDR3: TGTGCCAGCAGCCCACAGGGGGCAAGTGGAAACACCATATATTTT. Protein: CASSPQGASGNTIYF. The chain uses TRBV7-9 and TRBJ1-3, with 9 positions matching TRBD1. CDR3 length: 15 amino acids. V gave up 5 bases and J gave up 3 bases; unmatched junction bases: 5. Per germline, CDR1 SEHNR and CDR2 FQNEAQ (reference sequence).

The chain employs TRBV5-1 and TRBJ2-2; 8 bases line up with TRBD2. V dropped 1 base and J dropped 5; count of bases not matched to a gene: 4. Germline CDR1 SGHRS, CDR2 YFSETQ. This CDR3 contains 15 residues. This CDR3 is CASSLSAGGTGELFF. CDR3 DNA sequence: TGCGCCAGCAGCTTGTCTGCGGGAGGAACCGGGGAGCTGTTTTTT.

The V call is TRBV2, the J call TRBJ2-3, with 10 bases matching TRBD2. This CDR3 comprises 15 residues. Germline CDR1 is SNHLY and CDR2 is FYNNEI. The V gene end was trimmed by 5 bases and the J gene end by 4 bases; junction bases not matched to a gene: 6. CDR3 bases: TGTGCCAGCAGTATAAATAGCGGGGGGTCAGATACGCAGTATTTT. Translated, it gives CASSINSGGSDTQYF.

This clone was seen a few times. The chain couples TRBV11-2 to TRBJ1-5; D call uncertain. The germline CDR1 and CDR2 sequences are SGHAT and FQNNGV. Trimming stripped 5 bases from V and 7 bases from J, with 12 bases between. This CDR3 spans 13 amino acids. The CDR3 sequence: CASSPTAGQPQHF. The CDR3 bases are TGTGCCAGCAGCCCGACGGCCGGGCAGCCCCAGCATTTT. The complete variable domain, with remaining parts taken from reference TRBV11-2 and TRBJ1-5, reads EAGVAQSPRYKIIEKRQSVAFWCNPISGHATLYWYQQILGQGPKLLIQFQNNGVVDDSQLPKDRFSAERLKGVDSTLKIQPAKLEDSAVYLCASSPTAGQPQHFGDGTRLSIL.

J is TRBJ1-1 and V is TRBV5-1, with D perhaps matching TRBD1 (5 bases). V was cut by 5 bases and J by 3 bases, with 8 bases left in between. Germline lookup yields CDR1 SGHRS and CDR2 YFSETQ. The CDR3 has 12 amino acids. The CDR3, as DNA: TGCGCCAGCAGTTGGGGGGACACTGAAGCTTTCTTT. It codes for CASSWGDTEAFF.